The 11 T cell receptor beta chains below come from one sample, sequenced in a study of cytomegalovirus exposure and HLA in healthy donors (dated by TCRdb to about 2017). Library generation was performed with the immunoSEQ multiplex PCR assay. TCRdb limited this immuneACCESS table to in-frame rearrangements with V and J called. A share of clones is missing; checked studies link under half to unresolved V genes, and the rest is unexplained. The sample table shows approximately 99,000 clones, and around 95% are seen once. The leading ten clones occupy approximately 0.67% of the sample. The sequenced sample was PBMCs. The source of these receptors is a woman aged 18 to 35 in good health and CMV-seronegative.

The rearrangement joins TRBV4-1 to TRBJ2-4; TRBD1 might be the D (5 bases). Trimming stripped 0 bases from V and 4 bases from J, with 10 bases between. The V gene's germline CDR1 is MGHRA and CDR2 YSYEKL. The CDR3 has 15 residues. This CDR3 reads CASSQDRQTKNIQYF. In DNA form, the CDR3 reads TGCGCCAGCAGCCAAGATCGACAGACAAAAAACATTCAGTACTTC.

The chain joins TRBV4-3 to TRBJ1-2; 7 bases agree with TRBD1. V dropped 2 bases and J dropped 5; count of bases not matched to a gene: 8. Germline loops: CDR1 LGHNA, CDR2 YSLEER. The CDR3 extends over 15 amino acids. The CDR3 DNA reads as TGCGCCAGCAGCCAACAGAAGGGGGCTACGTATGGCTACACCTTC. Translated: CASSQQKGATYGYTF.

This clone was seen just once. This rearrangement joins TRBV28 to TRBJ1-1; D may be TRBD1 (6 bases). The CDR3 has 13 amino acids. Germline V gene data show CDR1 as MDHEN and CDR2 as SYDVKM. Trimming removed 1 base from V and 12 bases from J, with 15 bases in between. The CDR3 DNA reads TGTGCCAGCAGTTTATTGGGAGGGGGACAATCTTTCTTT. Protein product: CASSLLGGGQSFF. The full variable domain, completed using reference TRBV28 and TRBJ1-1, is DVKVTQSSRYLVKRTGEKVFLECVQDMDHENMFWYRQDPGLGLRLIYFSYDVKMKEKGDIPEGYSVSREKKERFSLILESASTNQTSMYLCASSLLGGGQSFFGQGTRLTVV.

The chain uses TRBV25-1 and TRBJ2-3; possibly TRBD1 for D (6 bases). Germline CDR1 MGHDK, CDR2 SYGVNS. V was shortened by 0 bases and J by 1 base, with 17 bases between the two germline ends. CDR3 length equals 18 residues. The CDR3 reads CASSEYSQQGFGTDTQYF. CDR3 nucleotide sequence: TGTGCCAGCAGTGAATACTCTCAACAGGGCTTTGGCACAGATACGCAGTATTTT.

V and J are TRBV28 and TRBJ1-1; 9 bases match TRBD1. Trimming cost V 3 bases and J 5 bases; bases outside gene matches: 13. The germline CDR1 and CDR2 sequences are MDHEN and SYDVKM. CDR3 length equals 17 residues. The DNA of the CDR3 is TGTGCCAGCAGTTTTCACAGGGGGCTCGCCGGATTTACTGAAGCTTTCTTT. Residues: CASSFHRGLAGFTEAFF.

The chain carries TRBV19 and TRBJ2-1, with 8 positions matching TRBD2. The CDR3 consists of 16 residues. V gave up 7 bases and J gave up 1 base; unmatched junction bases: 9. Germline V gives CDR1 LNHDA, CDR2 SQIVND (reference sequence). The CDR3 here is CASNLRSGGSYNEQFF. CDR3 nucleotides: TGTGCCAGTAACCTGAGGAGCGGGGGATCCTACAATGAGCAGTTCTTC.

The CDR3 DNA sequence: TGTGCCAGCTCACTTCAACGTGGGACTAGCGGGGGTACCGGGGAGCTGTTTTTT. Translation: CASSLQRGTSGGTGELFF. The chain employs TRBV18 and TRBJ2-2, with TRBD2 matching 14 bases. This CDR3 has 18 residues. The germline gives CDR1 KGHSH, CDR2 LQKENI. Trimming at V came to 4 bases and at J to 5 bases, leaving 9 bases not matched to a gene.

This clone was seen more than once but under ten times. The chain links TRBV28 to TRBJ2-7; D not certain. The germline V gene encodes CDR1 MDHEN and CDR2 SYDVKM. Trimming took off 4 bases at V and 2 bases at J, with 3 bases between the two ends. This CDR3 comprises 11 residues. The CDR3 sequence is CASSSPYEQYF. The CDR3 DNA follows: TGTGCCAGCAGTTCTCCCTACGAGCAGTACTTC.

CDR3 nucleotide sequence: TGCGCCAGCAGCTTGTTGAGCGGAACAAACACCGGGGAGCTGTTTTTT. This gives the protein CASSLLSGTNTGELFF. The J gene is TRBJ2-2, the V gene TRBV5-1, with a weak D call TRBD2 (5 bases). This CDR3 is 16 amino acids long. Germline CDR1 and CDR2: SGHRS and YFSETQ. The germline V and J ends were trimmed by 1 base and 2 bases, with 12 bases remaining between them. Full variable domain (remainder filled in from reference TRBV5-1 and TRBJ2-2): KAGVTQTPRYLIKTRGQQVTLSCSPISGHRSVSWYQQTPGQGLQFLFEYFSETQRNKGNFPGRFSGRQFSNSRSEMNVSTLELGDSALYLCASSLLSGTNTGELFFGEGSRLTVL.

The chain links TRBV7-6 to TRBJ1-2; no clear D gene. This CDR3 has 15 residues. Deletions cut 0 bases from V and 4 bases from J, with 12 bases between. CDR1 SGHVS and CDR2 FNYEAQ come from the germline V gene. In nucleotides, the CDR3 is TGTGCCAGCAGCTTAGCCCCACAAGTGGCCTATGGCTACACCTTC. Protein product: CASSLAPQVAYGYTF. Full variable domain (remainder filled in from reference TRBV7-6 and TRBJ1-2): GAGVSQSPRYKVTKRGQDVALRCDPISGHVSLYWYRQALGQGPEFLTYFNYEAQQDKSGLPNDRFSAERPEGSISTLTIQRTEQRDSAMYRCASSLAPQVAYGYTFGSGTRLTVV.

The chain uses TRBV14 and TRBJ2-7; 12 bases match TRBD1. This CDR3 comprises 15 residues. V gave up 3 bases and J gave up 6 bases; unmatched junction bases: 6. Germline V gene data show CDR1 as SGHDN and CDR2 as FVKESK. As DNA, the CDR3 is TGTGCCAGCAGCCATCCGGGACAGGGGGCGCCCGAGCAGTACTTC. Translated: CASSHPGQGAPEQYF.